The source of this TCR beta chain is a study of T cell responses to AZD1222 COVID-19 vaccine. Whole-study results and caveats: Seropositive status at baseline applied to only five to seven AZD1222 recipients. At 160-218 and 743-854, vaccine-associated CD4 TCRs were dominant, and they spanned spike.

TCRdb's table, derived via immunoSEQ multiplex PCR, lists solely in-frame clones and lacks some. Of fewer than 120,000 clones listed, about 95% are singletons. For this clone: As yet, its antigen is unknown.

V gave up 4 bases and J gave up 5 bases; unmatched junction bases: 2. CDR1 and CDR2 from the germline V gene are KGHSH and LQKENI. The CDR3 totals 13 residues. The source material was peripheral blood, sampled 28 days after the second AZD1222 dose. The source of this sequence is an adult who received the AZD1222 COVID-19 vaccine. The gene calls are TRBV18 and TRBJ1-2, with 9 positions matching TRBD1. CDR3 in DNA: TGTGCCAGCTCACGGACAGGGGATTATGGCTACACCTTC. Residues: CASSRTGDYGYTF.